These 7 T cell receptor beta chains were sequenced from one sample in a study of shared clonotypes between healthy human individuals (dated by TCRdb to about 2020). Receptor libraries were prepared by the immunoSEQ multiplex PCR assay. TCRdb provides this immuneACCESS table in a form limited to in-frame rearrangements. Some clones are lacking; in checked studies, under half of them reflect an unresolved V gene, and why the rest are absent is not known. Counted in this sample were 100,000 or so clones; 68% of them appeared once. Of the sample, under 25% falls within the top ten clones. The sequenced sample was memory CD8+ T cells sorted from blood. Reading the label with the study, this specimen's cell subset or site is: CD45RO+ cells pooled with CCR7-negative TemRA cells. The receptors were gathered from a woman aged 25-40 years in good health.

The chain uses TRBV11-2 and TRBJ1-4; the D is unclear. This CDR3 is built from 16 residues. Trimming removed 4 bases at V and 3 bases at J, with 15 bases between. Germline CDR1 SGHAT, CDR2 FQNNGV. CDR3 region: CASSSLGKVANEKLFF. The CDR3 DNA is TGTGCCAGCAGCTCCCTAGGAAAGGTCGCTAATGAAAAACTGTTTTTT.

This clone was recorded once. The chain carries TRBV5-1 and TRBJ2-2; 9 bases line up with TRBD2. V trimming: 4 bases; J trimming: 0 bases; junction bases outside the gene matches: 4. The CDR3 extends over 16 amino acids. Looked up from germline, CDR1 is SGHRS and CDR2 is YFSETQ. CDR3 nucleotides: TGCGCCAGCAGCCCGCTAGCGGGAACGAACACCGGGGAGCTGTTTTTT. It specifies CASSPLAGTNTGELFF.

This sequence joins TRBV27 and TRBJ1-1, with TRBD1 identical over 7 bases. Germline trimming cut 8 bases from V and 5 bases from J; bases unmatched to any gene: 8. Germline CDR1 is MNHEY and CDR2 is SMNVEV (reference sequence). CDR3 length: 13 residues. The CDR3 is CASSTGMGTEAFF. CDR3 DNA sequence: TGTGCCAGCTCGACAGGGATGGGAACTGAAGCTTTCTTT.

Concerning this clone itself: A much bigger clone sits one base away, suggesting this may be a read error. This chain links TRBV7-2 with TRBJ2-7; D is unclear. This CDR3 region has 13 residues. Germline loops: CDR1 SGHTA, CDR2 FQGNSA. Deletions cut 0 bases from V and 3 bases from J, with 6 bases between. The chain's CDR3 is CASSLASNYEQYF. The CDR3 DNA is TGTGCCAGCAGCTTAGCGTCCAACTACGAGCAGTACTTC. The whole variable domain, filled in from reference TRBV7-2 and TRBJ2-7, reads GAGVSQSPSNKVTEKGKDVELRCDPISGHTALYWYRQSLGQGLEFLIYFQGNSAPDKSGLPSDRFSAERTGGSVSTLTIQRTQQEDSAVYLCASSLASNYEQYFGPGTRLTVT.

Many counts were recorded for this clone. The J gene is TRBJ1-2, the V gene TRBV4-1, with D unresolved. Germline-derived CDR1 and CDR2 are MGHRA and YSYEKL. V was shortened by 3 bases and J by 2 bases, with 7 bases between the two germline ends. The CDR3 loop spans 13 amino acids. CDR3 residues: CASSHPRNYGYTF. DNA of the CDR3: TGCGCCAGCAGCCACCCCAGAAACTATGGCTACACCTTC.

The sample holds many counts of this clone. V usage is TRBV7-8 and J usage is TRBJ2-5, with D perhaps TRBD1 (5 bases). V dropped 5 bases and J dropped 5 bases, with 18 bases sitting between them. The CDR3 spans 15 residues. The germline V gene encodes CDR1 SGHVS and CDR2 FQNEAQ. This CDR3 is CASSRHQGPSETQYF. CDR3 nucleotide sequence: TGTGCCAGCAGCAGACACCAGGGTCCGTCGGAGACCCAGTACTTC.

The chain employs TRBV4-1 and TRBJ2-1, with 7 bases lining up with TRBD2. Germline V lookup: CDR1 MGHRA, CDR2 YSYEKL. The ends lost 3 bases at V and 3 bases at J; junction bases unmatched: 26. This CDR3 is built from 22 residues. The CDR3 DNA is TGCGCCAGCAGCCAGGCGGGCTTGTTGACTAGCAAGGGTATACCGAACTACAATGAGCAGTTCTTC. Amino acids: CASSQAGLLTSKGIPNYNEQFF.